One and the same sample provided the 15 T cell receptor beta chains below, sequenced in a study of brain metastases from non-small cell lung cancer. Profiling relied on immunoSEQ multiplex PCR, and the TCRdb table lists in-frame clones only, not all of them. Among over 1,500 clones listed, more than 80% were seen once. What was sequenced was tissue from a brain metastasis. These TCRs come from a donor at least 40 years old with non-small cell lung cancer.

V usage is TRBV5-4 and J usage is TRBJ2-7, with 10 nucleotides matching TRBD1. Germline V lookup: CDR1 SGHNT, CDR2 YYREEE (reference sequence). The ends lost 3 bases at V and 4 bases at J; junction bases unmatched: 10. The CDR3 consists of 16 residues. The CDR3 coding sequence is TGTGCCAGCAGCTCGGGGGACAGGGGCGGCCTTTACGAGCAGTACTTC. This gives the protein CASSSGDRGGLYEQYF.

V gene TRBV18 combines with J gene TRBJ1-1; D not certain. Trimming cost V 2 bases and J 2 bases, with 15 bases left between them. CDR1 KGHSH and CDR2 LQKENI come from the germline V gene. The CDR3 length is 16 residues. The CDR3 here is CASSPFSRVLNTEAFF. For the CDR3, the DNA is TGTGCCAGCTCACCATTCTCCCGGGTCCTCAACACTGAAGCTTTCTTT.

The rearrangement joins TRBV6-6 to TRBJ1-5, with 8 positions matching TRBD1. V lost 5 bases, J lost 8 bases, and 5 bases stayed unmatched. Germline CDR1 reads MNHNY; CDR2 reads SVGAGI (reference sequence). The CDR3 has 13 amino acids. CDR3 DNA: TGTGCCAGCAGTAGACAGGGGTTCGAGCCCCAGCATTTT. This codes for CASSRQGFEPQHF.

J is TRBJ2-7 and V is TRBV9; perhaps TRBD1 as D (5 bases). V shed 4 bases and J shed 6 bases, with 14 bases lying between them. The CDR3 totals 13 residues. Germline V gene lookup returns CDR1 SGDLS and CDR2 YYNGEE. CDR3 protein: CASSPTDLGEQYF. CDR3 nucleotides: TGTGCCAGCAGCCCGACAGATTTAGGCGAGCAGTACTTC.

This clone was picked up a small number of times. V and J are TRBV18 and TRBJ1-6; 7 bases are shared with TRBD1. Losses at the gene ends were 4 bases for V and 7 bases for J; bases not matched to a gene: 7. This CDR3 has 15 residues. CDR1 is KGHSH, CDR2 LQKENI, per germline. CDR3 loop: CASSLTGQQNSPLHF. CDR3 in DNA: TGTGCCAGCTCACTCACGGGACAGCAAAATTCACCCCTCCACTTT.

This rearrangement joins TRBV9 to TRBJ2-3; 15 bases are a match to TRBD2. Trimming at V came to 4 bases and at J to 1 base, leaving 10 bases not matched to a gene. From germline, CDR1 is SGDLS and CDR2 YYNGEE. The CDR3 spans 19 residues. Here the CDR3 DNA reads TGTGCCAGCAGCTTTGCCGGGACTAGCGGGGGGCTTGGCACAGATACGCAGTATTTT. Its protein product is CASSFAGTSGGLGTDTQYF.

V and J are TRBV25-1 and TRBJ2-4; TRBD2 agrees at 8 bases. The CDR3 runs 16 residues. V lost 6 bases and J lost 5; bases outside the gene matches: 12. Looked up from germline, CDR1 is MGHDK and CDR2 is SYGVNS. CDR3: CASSRSSHGGENIQYF. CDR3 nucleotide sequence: TGTGCCAGCAGCCGTTCTTCACACGGGGGGGAAAACATTCAGTACTTC.

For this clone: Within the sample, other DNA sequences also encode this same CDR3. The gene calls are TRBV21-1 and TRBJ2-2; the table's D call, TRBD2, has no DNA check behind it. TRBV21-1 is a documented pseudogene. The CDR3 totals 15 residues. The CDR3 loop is CASSKVREATGELFF. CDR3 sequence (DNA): TGTGCTAGCAGCAAAGTTCGGGAGGCCACCGGGGAGTTGTTTTTT.

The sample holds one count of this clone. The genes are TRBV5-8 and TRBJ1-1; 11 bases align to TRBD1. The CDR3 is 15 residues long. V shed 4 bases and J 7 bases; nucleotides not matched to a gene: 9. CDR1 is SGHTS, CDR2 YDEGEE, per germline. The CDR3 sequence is CASSLSDRGPGEAFF. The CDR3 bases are TGTGCCAGCAGCCTCTCGGACAGGGGGCCTGGTGAAGCTTTCTTT.

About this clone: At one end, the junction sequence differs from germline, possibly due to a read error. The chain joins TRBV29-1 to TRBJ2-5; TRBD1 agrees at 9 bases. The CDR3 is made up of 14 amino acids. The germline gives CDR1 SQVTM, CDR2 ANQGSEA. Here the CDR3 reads CSVVRDRVRETQYF. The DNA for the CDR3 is TGTAGCGTTGTAAGGGACAGGGTTCGGGAGACCCAGTACTTC.

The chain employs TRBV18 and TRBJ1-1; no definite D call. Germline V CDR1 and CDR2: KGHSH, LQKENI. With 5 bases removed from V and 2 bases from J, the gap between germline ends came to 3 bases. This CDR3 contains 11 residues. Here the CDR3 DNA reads TGTGCCAGCTCAGGCAACACTGAAGCTTTCTTT. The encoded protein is CASSGNTEAFF.

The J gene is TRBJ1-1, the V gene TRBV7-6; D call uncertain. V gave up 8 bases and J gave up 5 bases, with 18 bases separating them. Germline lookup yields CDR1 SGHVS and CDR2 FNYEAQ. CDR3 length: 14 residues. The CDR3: CASSTLTGPTEAFF. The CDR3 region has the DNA TGTGCCAGCTCAACTCTGACCGGCCCTACTGAAGCTTTCTTT.

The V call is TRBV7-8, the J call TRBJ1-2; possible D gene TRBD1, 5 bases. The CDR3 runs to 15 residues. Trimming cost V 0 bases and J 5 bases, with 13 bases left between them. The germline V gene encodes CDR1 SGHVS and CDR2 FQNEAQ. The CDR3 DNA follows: TGTGCCAGCAGCTTAGCGGAGACAGCAAATTATGGCTACACCTTC. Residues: CASSLAETANYGYTF.

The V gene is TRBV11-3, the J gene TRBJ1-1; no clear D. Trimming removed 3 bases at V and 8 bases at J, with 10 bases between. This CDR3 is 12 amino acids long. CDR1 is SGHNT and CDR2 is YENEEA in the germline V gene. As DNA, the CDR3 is TGTGCCAGCAGCTTTCCCCGGGGAGAAGCTTTCTTT. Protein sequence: CASSFPRGEAFF.

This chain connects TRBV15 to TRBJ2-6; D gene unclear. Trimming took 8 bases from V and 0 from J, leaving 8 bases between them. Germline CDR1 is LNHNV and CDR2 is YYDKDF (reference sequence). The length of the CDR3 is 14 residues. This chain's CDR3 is CATPLVSGANVLTF. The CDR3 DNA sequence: TGTGCCACCCCCTTAGTCTCTGGGGCCAACGTCCTGACTTTC.